These 4 T cell receptor beta chains came from one sample sequenced in a study of cytotoxic CD8 clonotypes in ibrutinib-treated CLL. Repertoires were generated with immunoSEQ multiplex PCR, while TCRdb's copy carries only in-frame clones and drops some. In the table there are fewer than 50,000 clones, almost 70% of which are singletons. The specimen comprised PBMCs, sampled after 12 months of ibrutinib treatment. These TCRs come from a human donor with chronic lymphocytic leukemia.

This clone came up a few times. This chain joins TRBV25-1 and TRBJ2-7; 8 bases agree with TRBD1. V was clipped by 5 bases and J by 4 bases; unmatched bases: 4. Germline CDR1 reads MGHDK; CDR2 reads SYGVNS. This CDR3 comprises 13 residues. CDR3 sequence: CASSPGDRYEQYF. The CDR3 DNA reads TGTGCCAGCAGTCCGGGGGACAGGTACGAGCAGTACTTC.

In its sample, this clone was seen a few times. The chain combines TRBV19 with TRBJ2-1; tentative D call: TRBD1 (6 bases). CDR3 size: 14 residues. The germline CDR1 and CDR2 sequences are LNHDA and SQIVND (reference sequence). Trimming took off 6 bases at V and 5 bases at J, with 14 bases between the two ends. The CDR3 coding sequence is TGTGCCAGTAGCTACAGGGAGACCCACAATGAGCAGTTCTTC. It codes for CASSYRETHNEQFF.

The chain recombines TRBV11-2 with TRBJ2-1; D is perhaps TRBD1 or TRBD2 (5 bases each). V was trimmed by 5 bases and J by 2 bases, leaving 7 bases between them. The CDR3 contains 13 residues. Germline values: CDR1 SGHAT, CDR2 FQNNGV. DNA for the CDR3: TGTGCCAGCAGCGGGGACGCCTACAATGAGCAGTTCTTC. This codes for CASSGDAYNEQFF.

The CDR3: CASSQVASEQYF. CDR3 coding DNA: TGCGCCAGCAGCCAAGTAGCCTCCGAGCAGTACTTC. This chain connects TRBV4-1 to TRBJ2-7; no clear D gene. Germline V lookup: CDR1 MGHRA, CDR2 YSYEKL. The CDR3 has 12 amino acids. Trimming cost V 1 base and J 6 bases, with 7 bases left between them.